This T cell receptor (beta chain) was profiled in a study of cytomegalovirus exposure and HLA in healthy donors (dated by TCRdb to about 2017). Background for the entire study: In an earlier analysis of under 750 of the donors, around 290 Gb of sequence data and some 120 million unique TCR beta sequences from 150 million to 200 million T cells were reported. Approximately 330 gigabases of sequencing data and 70 million to 95 million unique TCR sequences made up an early release that covered several hundred HLA-typed donors. Among the roughly 400 genotyped donors, more than 70% belonged to the genetic ancestry cluster associated with self-reported Caucasian donors. The study aimed to test whether signatures of past pathogen exposure could be identified by cataloging public T cell receptors. Using immunosequencing, the study profiled T cell repertoires from around 670 subjects and related those repertoires to cytomegalovirus serostatus. Along with the roughly 710-subject first cohort, a separate validation cohort of around 110 different subjects was used. To predict cytomegalovirus infection status, the study combined high-throughput TCR immunosequencing, statistical association of individual TCRs with disease status, and machine learning. A later analysis re-examined previously published TCR beta repertoires from 610 or so donors and added high-resolution HLA genotyping to investigate patterns of TCR occurrence. The later analysis used no new phenotypic data to find candidate immune exposures, relying instead on TCR beta sequences and their occurrence across donors. An earlier analysis of some 600 of the donors applied high-throughput TCR beta sequencing to assess whether each TCR beta V gene segment acted as functional or pseudogenic. Donor age, sex, ethnicity and CMV serostatus were compiled together with the repertoire data. Genome-wide SNP genotypes for about 65% of the 666 donors were used in a later genetic analysis, which treated that subset as a discovery cohort. Every repertoire in the discovery cohort had been generated on one and the same sequencing platform. Class I and class II HLA loci were covered by the typing at four-digit resolution. The number of donors typed differed by locus, with about 629-640 for A, B, C, DRB1 and DQB1, roughly 520 for DQA1, 606 for DPA1, and around 450 for DPB1. Roughly 5 DR-DQ haplotypes were handled as single units for association and clustering, since linkage in the cohort was strong. Among approximately 370 genotyped donors of the cohort, an average of around 250,000 unique TCR beta nucleotide sequences was sequenced per donor, of which approximately 19% were non-productive.

Results and caveats for the whole study, not just this receptor: Because the 87-base-pair reads could not distinguish some IMGT-functional V segments, including TRBV6-2 and TRBV6-3, those segments were excluded. When HLA alleles, especially DR and DQ, strongly co-occurred, TCR associations were difficult to assign to individual alleles. According to a later genetic analysis, donors in an Asian-associated ancestry cluster had fewer N-insertions in productive TCRs than the approximately 710-donor mean. HLA typing was unavailable for some donors at each locus, so association tests used only the typed subset. The classifier was reported to diagnose cytomegalovirus status with high specificity and sensitivity in both the original cohort and the validation cohort. A few of the identified cytomegalovirus-associated TCR beta chains were confirmed in vitro to be specific for cytomegalovirus antigens. Compared with equally common non-associated chains, HLA-associated TCR beta chains in a later analysis were more clonally expanded and had lower generation probabilities. A further reported finding was that TCR beta sequences accurately predicted the HLA-A and HLA-B alleles for most subjects in the first cohort. Immune exposure information for the cohort was limited to CMV serostatus. In the study, some 160 TCR beta chains were listed as associated with cytomegalovirus. Most TCR sequences were seen in very few donors, while some public TCRs were found in many individuals. Correlated functional status among segregating V segments might reflect linkage disequilibrium, but an unknown experimental factor could not be ruled out. It was suggested by the authors that the approach could potentially be generalized to other disease states and immunological phenotypes. In a later analysis, several top co-occurrence clusters were reported to appear linked to parvovirus B19, influenza, CMV and Epstein-Barr virus. In a later analysis, the rate of TCR association differed among HLA loci, with DRB1 alleles having the most associated TCRs and HLA-C alleles having the fewest. An association between a missense DCLRE1C variant and V-gene and J-gene trimming of TCR beta chains was found in a later genetic analysis and replicated in an independent cohort. In an earlier analysis of 587 of the donors, most TCR beta V segments appeared in productive rearrangements about 90% or about 30% of the time, broadly matching IMGT annotations. In a later analysis, about 16,000 TCR beta sequences were associated with specific HLA alleles at a false discovery rate of 0.05. Only TCR beta chains were sequenced in this cohort, and the absence of alpha or paired-chain data limited detectable features. The sequencing pipeline was judged likely to have produced a cluster of highly shared sequence variants as a technical artifact. Because counts were too low, about 18 rarely observed V segments, including chromosome 9 orphons, were excluded from the earlier analysis of some 540 of the donors. The presence/absence analyses assumed that sequencing depth was roughly uniform across donors, and that assumption may not be true. According to a later analysis, most CMV-associated TCR beta chains appeared to be HLA-restricted, and the HLA associations seemed to be driven largely by CMV exposure.

The cohort comprised some 700 healthy bone marrow donors. All cohort members were sampled while nominally healthy, although unrecorded immune exposures were likely present. The donor tested CMV seropositive, placing the donor among the 290 or so seropositive members of the cohort. A peripheral blood sample was collected from each donor, and TCR beta sequencing was performed on peripheral blood mononuclear cells. Genomic DNA was extracted from the blood cell samples with the Qiagen DNeasy Blood Extraction Kit. The CDR3 covers 15 residues, taking in both the cysteine and the phenylalanine. Only the CDR3 region is kept as DNA, spanning 45 bases read in frame from base 1. CDR1 and CDR2 are drawn from the germline V gene: SNHLY, FYNNEI. Trimming takes 6 bases off V and 1 base off J; junction bases not matched to a gene: 3. Preparation of the library involved the immunoSEQ multiplex PCR assay. For the multiplex PCR, a mixture combining 60 forward primers for TCR Vbeta segments and 13 reverse primers for TCR Jbeta segments was used. The CDR3 region of rearranged TCR beta genes was amplified from genomic DNA by a multiplex PCR assay. On the Illumina HiSeq System, the amplified TCR beta libraries were sequenced as 87-base-pair reads. The study's processing was this. Across the 666 repertoires, a later analysis counted 80 million or so unique TCR beta chains, around 11 million of which were shared by at least two donors. To remove PCR and sequencing errors, raw reads were error-corrected and collapsed into unique sequences using a nearest-neighbor algorithm that merged closely related sequences. CDR3 sequences were aligned to IMGT reference sequences to assign V, D and J gene segments. For a sequence to be retained, a match of at least six nucleotides was required to both a V gene segment and a J gene segment. A rearrangement was called productive if the CDR3 had no stop codons and remained in frame with V and J, and every other rearrangement was called non-productive. CDR3 was defined by IMGT convention, running from the second conserved V-encoded cysteine to the conserved J-encoded phenylalanine. The earlier analysis of fewer than 750 of the donors excluded sequences that lacked an unambiguous match to a single V gene segment. An earlier analysis of some 610 of the donors called V segments functional above 56.7% productive rearrangements and segregating when the between-donor standard deviation exceeded 5%. To diagnose cytomegalovirus status from the catalog of TCR beta chain sequences, a statistical classification framework was built. A later analysis assigned V and J genes by comparing TCR nucleotide sequences with IMGT/GENE-DB human TR gene sequences. Using the TCRdist pipeline, a later analysis assigned CDR3 sequences along with most-parsimonious VDJ recombination scenarios. In a later analysis, each TCR beta chain was defined by its CDR3 amino acid sequence together with its V-gene family, and reads without a unique V-gene family were excluded. In a later analysis, fewer than 650 highly shared, low-generation-probability nucleotide sequences were removed to address suspected cross-contamination and a sequencing artifact. In a later analysis, a clonal expansion index was calculated for each public chain from normalized within-repertoire ranks of inferred template counts. In a later analysis, generation probabilities were computed with a VDJ recombination model fitted to out-of-frame rearrangements, and the resulting probabilities were checked against IGoR. A later analysis scored TCR-TCR, TCR-HLA and TCR-CMV co-occurrence with hypergeometric tests, applying a repertoire-size bias correction to TCR pairs. False discovery rates were estimated in a later analysis by permuting HLA or CMV assignments 20 times. In a later analysis, co-occurring TCRs were grouped using DBSCAN, with TCRdist sequence similarity added in when clustering inside HLA-allele-positive subsets. For co-occurrence clustering, repertoires with fewer than 30,000 or more than 120,000 public chains were excluded, along with about five repertoires with anomalous nucleotide sharing. Held by TCRdb, this immuneACCESS table contains in-frame sequences only and omits some clones. Under half of the omission traces to an unresolved V gene where checked; the cause of the rest is unknown. That table gives V, J and clone size, and the DNA gave D and trimming. This sample comprises about 82,000 clones, around 76% of them detected only once. The ten largest clones add up to 6% to 8% of the sample.

This clone occurred once. Its antigen has not been determined. No much larger clone is present one base from it, and per-base qualities are unavailable. The receptor was isolated from a woman between 50 and 59 years old in good health and CMV-seropositive. The rearrangement joined TRBV2 to TRBJ2-2, with TRBD2 identical over 9 junction bases. Sequencing was performed on PBMCs. CDR3 reads: CASSRLAVNTGELFF. The nucleotides read TGTGCCAGCAGCAGACTAGCGGTGAACACCGGGGAGCTGTTTTTT.